This TCR beta chain came from a study of blood T cell repertoires in COVID-19. About the research overall: Nucleic acid was either cDNA or gDNA, and it came from T cells, B-cell-depleted T cells, or PBMCs.

The data were produced by immunoSEQ multiplex PCR, yet TCRdb's version contains in-frame clones alone and is incomplete. This sample has approximately 670,000 clones, with around 90% found just once. Trimming at V came to 5 bases and at J to 3 bases, leaving 7 bases not matched to a gene. The CDR3 length is 15 residues. Per germline, CDR1 LGHNT and CDR2 FRNRAP. The V call is TRBV12-5, the J call TRBJ1-5; TRBD1 agrees at 7 bases. The sample consisted of peripheral blood. This receptor was taken from a woman younger than 30 with acute or convalescent COVID-19. The CDR3 DNA is TGTGCTAGTGGTACGTCAGGGGGACCCAATCAGCCCCAGCATTTT. It encodes CASGTSGGPNQPQHF.